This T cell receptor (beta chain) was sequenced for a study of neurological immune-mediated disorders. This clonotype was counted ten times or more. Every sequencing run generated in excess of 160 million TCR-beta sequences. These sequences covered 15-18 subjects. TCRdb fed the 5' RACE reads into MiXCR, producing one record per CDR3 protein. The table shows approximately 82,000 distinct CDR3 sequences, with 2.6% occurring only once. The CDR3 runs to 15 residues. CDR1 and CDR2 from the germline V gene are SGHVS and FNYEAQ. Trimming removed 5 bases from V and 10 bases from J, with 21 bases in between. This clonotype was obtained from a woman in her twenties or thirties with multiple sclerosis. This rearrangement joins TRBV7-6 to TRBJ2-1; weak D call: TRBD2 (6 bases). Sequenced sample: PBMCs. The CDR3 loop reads CASSPAPDYLGEQFF. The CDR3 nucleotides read TGTGCCAGCAGCCCAGCCCCGGACTACCTAGGGGAGCAGTTCTTC.